Presented here are 17 T cell receptor beta chains from one specimen sequenced in a study of beta chain features in type 1 diabetes (dated by TCRdb to 2017 to 2018). The library was prepared using the immunoSEQ multiplex PCR assay. The entire isolated RNA was reverse transcribed using the High Capacity cDNA Reverse Transcription Kit, and thus expressed TCRB transcripts were sequenced. TCRdb stores this immuneACCESS table with in-frame sequences only. Part of the clones is absent; in the studies checked, under half of the shortfall reflects unresolved V genes, and no reason is known for the rest. This sample has about 230,000 clones in its table, and about 9.3% of those were observed once. The top ten constitute 0.03% to 0.04% of the sample. What was sequenced was naive CD4+ T cells from blood. Per the publication, the cell subset or site label means: true naive CD4+ T cells. These receptors were obtained from a woman aged 18-29 years in good health.

Only a few counts were recorded for this clone. The chain is built from TRBV6-5 and TRBJ2-7; 11 nucleotides match TRBD1. The CDR3 has 14 amino acids. Germline lookup yields CDR1 MNHEY and CDR2 SVGAGI. J lost 6 bases, V lost 6 bases, and 7 bases had no gene match. The CDR3 DNA sequence: TGTGCCAGCAGGCCACTGGACAGGGGGCCCGAGCAGTACTTC. Its protein product is CASRPLDRGPEQYF.

This clone was observed a handful of times. The chain recombines TRBV4-1 with TRBJ2-5; TRBD1 aligns across 10 bases. The CDR3 covers 14 residues. CDR1 and CDR2 from the germline V gene are MGHRA and YSYEKL. V lost 3 bases, J lost 5 bases, and 3 bases stayed unmatched. CDR3 bases: TGCGCCAGCAGCCAGACAGGGGGCAGGGAGACCCAGTACTTC. This gives the protein CASSQTGGRETQYF.

This clone was counted a few times. The chain links TRBV18 to TRBJ2-5; possibly TRBD1 for D (6 bases). V was trimmed by 5 bases and J by 11 bases, leaving 15 bases between them. Germline values: CDR1 KGHSH, CDR2 LQKENI. This CDR3 comprises 12 residues. CDR3 bases: TGTGCCAGCTCAACGAACAGGGTGAATCAGTACTTC. Translating gives CASSTNRVNQYF.

CDR3 DNA sequence: TGTGCCAGCAGCTTTTCGATCCCAGGCGGGAGTTCGTACAATGAGCAGTTCTTC. The encoded protein is CASSFSIPGGSSYNEQFF. The chain couples TRBV7-9 to TRBJ2-1; TRBD2 aligns across 7 bases. The CDR3 loop spans 18 amino acids. Trimming cost V 3 bases and J 4 bases; bases outside gene matches: 15. Germline lookup yields CDR1 SEHNR and CDR2 FQNEAQ (reference sequence).

This clone was counted a few times. V and J are TRBV4-2 and TRBJ2-7; 7 nucleotides align to TRBD2. Germline V CDR1 and CDR2: LGHNA, YNFKEQ. This CDR3 region has 14 residues. Trimming cost V 11 bases and J 1 base; bases outside gene matches: 11. CDR3 coding DNA: TGTGCCTCCGCAGCGCTAGCGGATTCCTACGAGCAGTACTTC. As protein: CASAALADSYEQYF.

This clone was observed a few times. The V gene is TRBV19, the J gene TRBJ2-3, with a weak D call TRBD2 (5 bases). CDR3 length: 13 residues. The ends were cut back, 5 bases at V and 4 bases at J, with 10 bases in the middle. The germline CDR1 and CDR2 sequences are LNHDA and SQIVND (reference sequence). In nucleotides, the CDR3 is TGTGCCAGTAGTGATCGAGGGTCAGATACGCAGTATTTT. Protein sequence: CASSDRGSDTQYF. Based on the CDR3 plus reference TRBV19 and TRBJ2-3, the full variable domain is DGGITQSPKYLFRKEGQNVTLSCEQNLNHDAMYWYRQDPGQGLRLIYYSQIVNDFQKGDIAEGYSVSREKKESFPLTVTSAQKNPTAFYLCASSDRGSDTQYFGPGTRLTVL.

In its sample, this clone was seen a few times. This chain connects TRBV7-9 to TRBJ2-1; TRBD2 matches at 8 bases. This CDR3 has 14 amino acids. Trimming took 3 bases from V and 10 from J; bases not matched to a gene: 8. Per the germline V gene, CDR1 is SEHNR and CDR2 is FQNEAQ (reference sequence). The CDR3 sequence is CASSLPRGGPEQFF. The DNA of the CDR3 is TGTGCCAGCAGCTTGCCTCGGGGGGGTCCGGAGCAGTTCTTC.

This clone was found a few times. This chain joins TRBV11-3 and TRBJ2-3; no clear D. Germline lookup yields CDR1 SGHNT and CDR2 YENEEA. With 4 bases removed from V and 2 bases from J, the gap between germline ends came to 4 bases. This CDR3 has 12 amino acids. The CDR3 nucleotides read TGTGCCAGCAGCTCAAACACAGATACGCAGTATTTT. It codes for CASSSNTDTQYF.

This clone was detected a few times. The chain couples TRBV4-2 to TRBJ1-5; D possibly corresponds to TRBD1 (6 bases). The CDR3 runs to 15 residues. V was trimmed by 0 bases and J by 7 bases, leaving 13 bases between them. Germline CDR1 and CDR2: LGHNA and YNFKEQ. Here the CDR3 DNA reads TGTGCCAGCAGCCAAGACCCCAGGGGAGAACAGCCCCAGCATTTT. The encoded protein is CASSQDPRGEQPQHF.

This clone was detected only a few times. The rearrangement joins TRBV6-1 to TRBJ2-7, with TRBD1 as a possible D gene (5 bases). The V end was cut by 4 bases, the J end by 0 bases, with 10 bases between. The CDR3 totals 14 residues. Germline V lookup: CDR1 MNHNS, CDR2 SASEGT. This chain's CDR3 is CASSGRQSSYEQYF. The CDR3 region has the DNA TGTGCCAGCAGTGGCAGACAGAGCTCCTACGAGCAGTACTTC.

This clone was counted many times. This rearrangement joins TRBV10-3 to TRBJ1-5, with a tentative D call TRBD1 (6 bases). This CDR3 contains 12 residues. Trimming took 8 bases from V and 4 from J, leaving 9 bases between them. CDR1 is ENHRY, CDR2 SYGVKD, per germline. CDR3 nucleotide sequence: TGTGCCATCGGAACAGGGAATCAGCCCCAGCATTTT. The encoded protein is CAIGTGNQPQHF.

The chain couples TRBV19 to TRBJ2-7; possible D gene TRBD2, 5 bases. Germline V gives CDR1 LNHDA, CDR2 SQIVND (reference sequence). The CDR3 runs 12 residues. Trimming pared 4 bases from V and 4 bases from J, leaving 8 bases between. The CDR3 DNA reads TGTGCCAGTAGTAGGGAGAGTTACGAGCAGTACTTC. Translating gives CASSRESYEQYF.

V and J are TRBV6-6 and TRBJ1-2; TRBD1 aligns across 9 bases. The CDR3 has 16 residues. Trimming cost V 5 bases and J 0 bases; bases outside gene matches: 7. Germline lookup yields CDR1 MNHNY and CDR2 SVGAGI (reference sequence). The CDR3 here is CASSNGQGSANYGYTF. CDR3 coding DNA: TGTGCCAGCAGTAACGGACAGGGGAGCGCTAACTATGGCTACACCTTC.

The chain is built from TRBV19 and TRBJ2-7; possibly TRBD2 for D (5 bases). This CDR3 region has 14 residues. The V end lost 5 bases, the J end lost 1 base, and 12 bases lay between the germline ends. CDR1 LNHDA and CDR2 SQIVND come from the germline V gene (reference sequence). CDR3 nucleotides: TGTGCCAGTAGTGCGGGTTCCCATTCCTACGAGCAGTACTTC. It is translated as CASSAGSHSYEQYF.

There are a few counts of this clone. The chain joins TRBV6-4 to TRBJ1-5; D may be TRBD1 (5 bases). Trimming left V 6 bases short and J 2 bases short, with 8 bases between. Germline V lookup: CDR1 MRHNA, CDR2 SNTAGT. The CDR3 loop spans 13 amino acids. The CDR3 DNA sequence: TGTGCCAGCAGGCGGGGCGGCAATCAGCCCCAGCATTTT. Translation gives CASRRGGNQPQHF.

Only a few counts were recorded for this clone. The rearrangement joins TRBV7-8 to TRBJ1-6; TRBD1 matches at 7 bases. Trimming removed 2 bases from V and 9 bases from J; junction bases left unmatched: 4. Germline assignment: CDR1 SGHVS and CDR2 FQNEAQ. CDR3 length: 14 amino acids. The CDR3 DNA follows: TGTGCCAGCAGCTTATCTGCAGGGGGTTCACCCCTCCACTTT. Its protein is CASSLSAGGSPLHF.

This clone occurred a few times. The gene calls are TRBV7-6 and TRBJ1-6; D is perhaps TRBD1 (6 bases). The V end lost 1 base, the J end lost 6 bases, and 10 bases lay between the germline ends. CDR1 and CDR2 (germline): SGHVS, FNYEAQ. The CDR3 extends over 15 amino acids. The CDR3 region is CASSLGDTSNSPLHF. The DNA for the CDR3 is TGTGCCAGCAGCTTAGGGGACACTTCTAATTCACCCCTCCACTTT.